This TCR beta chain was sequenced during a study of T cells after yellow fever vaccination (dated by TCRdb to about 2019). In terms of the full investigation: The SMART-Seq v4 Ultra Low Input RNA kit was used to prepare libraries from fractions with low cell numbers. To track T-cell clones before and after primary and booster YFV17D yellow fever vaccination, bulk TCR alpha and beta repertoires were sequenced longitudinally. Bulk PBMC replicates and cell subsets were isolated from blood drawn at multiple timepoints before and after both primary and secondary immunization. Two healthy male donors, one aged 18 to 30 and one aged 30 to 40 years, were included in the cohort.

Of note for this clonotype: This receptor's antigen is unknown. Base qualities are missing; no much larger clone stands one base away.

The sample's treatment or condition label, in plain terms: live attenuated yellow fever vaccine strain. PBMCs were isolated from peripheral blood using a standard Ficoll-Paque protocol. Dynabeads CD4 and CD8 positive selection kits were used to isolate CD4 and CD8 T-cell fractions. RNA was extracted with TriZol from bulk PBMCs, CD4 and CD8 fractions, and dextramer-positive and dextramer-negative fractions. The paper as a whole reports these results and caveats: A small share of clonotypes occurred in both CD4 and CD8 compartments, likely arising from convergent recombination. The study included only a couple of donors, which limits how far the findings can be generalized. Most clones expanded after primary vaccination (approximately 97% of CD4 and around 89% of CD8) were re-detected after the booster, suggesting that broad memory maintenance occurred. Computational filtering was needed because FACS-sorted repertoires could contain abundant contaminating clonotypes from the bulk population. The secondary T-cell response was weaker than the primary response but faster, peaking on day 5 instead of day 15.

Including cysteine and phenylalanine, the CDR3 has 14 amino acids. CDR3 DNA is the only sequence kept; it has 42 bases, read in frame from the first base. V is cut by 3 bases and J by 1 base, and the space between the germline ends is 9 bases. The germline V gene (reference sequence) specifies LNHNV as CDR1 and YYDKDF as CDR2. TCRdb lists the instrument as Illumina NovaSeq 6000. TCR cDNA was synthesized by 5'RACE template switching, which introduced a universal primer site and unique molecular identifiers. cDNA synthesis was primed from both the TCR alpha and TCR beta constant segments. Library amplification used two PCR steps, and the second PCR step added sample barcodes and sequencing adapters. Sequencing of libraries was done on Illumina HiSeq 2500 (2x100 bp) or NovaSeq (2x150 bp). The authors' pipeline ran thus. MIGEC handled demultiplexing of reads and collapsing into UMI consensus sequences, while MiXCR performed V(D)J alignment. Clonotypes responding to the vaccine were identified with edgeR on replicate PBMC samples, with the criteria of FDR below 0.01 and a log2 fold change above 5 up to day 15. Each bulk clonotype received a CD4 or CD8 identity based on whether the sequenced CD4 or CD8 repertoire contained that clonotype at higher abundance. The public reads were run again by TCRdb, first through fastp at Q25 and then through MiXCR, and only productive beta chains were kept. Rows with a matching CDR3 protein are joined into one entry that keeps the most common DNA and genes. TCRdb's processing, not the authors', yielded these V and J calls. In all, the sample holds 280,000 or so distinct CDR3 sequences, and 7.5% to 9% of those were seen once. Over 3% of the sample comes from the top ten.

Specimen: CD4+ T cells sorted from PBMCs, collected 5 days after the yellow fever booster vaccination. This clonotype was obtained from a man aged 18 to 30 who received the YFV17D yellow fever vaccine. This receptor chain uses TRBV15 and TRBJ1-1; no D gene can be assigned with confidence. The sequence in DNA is TGTGCCACCAGCAGTCATTCAGGGAACACTGAAGCTTTCTTT. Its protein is CATSSHSGNTEAFF.